This TCR beta chain was sequenced during a study of cytomegalovirus exposure and HLA in healthy donors. Study context: Unique TCRs numbering roughly 85 million, obtained from HLA-typed donors, made up an early data release. Findings and caveats of the study: Three chains tied to CMV proved CMV antigen-specific in vitro. TCR sequences were mostly rare, though some public TCRs occurred in many donors.

Germline loops: CDR1 MNHEY, CDR2 SMNVEV (reference sequence). The ends were cut back, 6 bases at V and 2 bases at J, with 17 bases in the middle. The CDR3 sequence is 15 residues long. Of note for this clone: Its antigen is still unknown.

Primers: 60 Vbeta forward and 13 Jbeta reverse. Here immunoSEQ multiplex PCR was the method, and the copy in TCRdb shows in-frame clones only, minus some. The data contain around 180,000 clones, 84% of them singletons. Specimen: PBMCs. The chain employs TRBV27 and TRBJ2-7, with a tentative D call TRBD1 (7 bases). The receptor was derived from a girl aged 5-17 years in good health and CMV-seropositive. CDR3 amino acids: CASRSNGRGAYEQYF. The CDR3 coding sequence is TGTGCCAGCAGGTCAAACGGCAGGGGGGCCTACGAGCAGTACTTC.